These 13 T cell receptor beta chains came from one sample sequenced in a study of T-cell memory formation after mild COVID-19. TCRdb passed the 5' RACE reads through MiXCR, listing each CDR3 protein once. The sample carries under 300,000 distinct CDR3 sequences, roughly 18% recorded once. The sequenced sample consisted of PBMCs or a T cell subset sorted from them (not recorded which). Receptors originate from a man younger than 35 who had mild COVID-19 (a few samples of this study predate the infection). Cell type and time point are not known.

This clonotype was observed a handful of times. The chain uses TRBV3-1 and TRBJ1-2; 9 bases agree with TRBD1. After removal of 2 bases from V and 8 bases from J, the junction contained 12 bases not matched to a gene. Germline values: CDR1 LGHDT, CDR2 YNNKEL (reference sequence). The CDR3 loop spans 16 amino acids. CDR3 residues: CASSQRDRESSWGYTF. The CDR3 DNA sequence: TGTGCCAGCAGCCAAAGGGACAGGGAATCATCGTGGGGCTACACCTTC.

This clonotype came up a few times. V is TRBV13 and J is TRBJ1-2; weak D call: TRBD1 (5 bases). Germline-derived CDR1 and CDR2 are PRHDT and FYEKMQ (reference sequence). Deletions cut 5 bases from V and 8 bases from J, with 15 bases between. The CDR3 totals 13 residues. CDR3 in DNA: TGTGCCAGCAGCGCCGGGACTTCGGGAGGCTACACCTTC. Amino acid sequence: CASSAGTSGGYTF.

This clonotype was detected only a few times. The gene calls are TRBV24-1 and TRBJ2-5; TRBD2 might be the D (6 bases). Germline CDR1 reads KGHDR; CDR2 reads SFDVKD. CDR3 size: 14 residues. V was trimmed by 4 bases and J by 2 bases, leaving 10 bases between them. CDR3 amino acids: CATSEVGGQETQYF. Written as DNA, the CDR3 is TGTGCCACCAGTGAGGTCGGGGGACAAGAGACCCAGTACTTC.

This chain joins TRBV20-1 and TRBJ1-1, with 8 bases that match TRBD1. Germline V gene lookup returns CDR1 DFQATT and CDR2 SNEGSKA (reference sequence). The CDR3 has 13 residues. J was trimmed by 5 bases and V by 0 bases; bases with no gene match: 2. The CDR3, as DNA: TGCAGTGCTAGAGATTACAGGGGGACTGAAGCTTTCTTT. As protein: CSARDYRGTEAFF.

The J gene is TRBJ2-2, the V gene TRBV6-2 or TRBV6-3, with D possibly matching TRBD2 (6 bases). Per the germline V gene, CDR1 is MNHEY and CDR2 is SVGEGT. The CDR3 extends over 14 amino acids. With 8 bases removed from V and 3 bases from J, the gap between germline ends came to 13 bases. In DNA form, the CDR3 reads TGTGCCAGCTCAGCTAGCGAGTACACCGGGGAGCTGTTTTTT. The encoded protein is CASSASEYTGELFF.

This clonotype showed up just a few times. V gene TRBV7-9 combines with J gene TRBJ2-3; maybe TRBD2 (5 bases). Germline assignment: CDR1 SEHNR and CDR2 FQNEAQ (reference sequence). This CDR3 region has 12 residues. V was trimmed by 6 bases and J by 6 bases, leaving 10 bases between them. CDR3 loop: CASRIIADTQYF. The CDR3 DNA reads TGTGCCAGCAGGATAATAGCGGATACGCAGTATTTT.

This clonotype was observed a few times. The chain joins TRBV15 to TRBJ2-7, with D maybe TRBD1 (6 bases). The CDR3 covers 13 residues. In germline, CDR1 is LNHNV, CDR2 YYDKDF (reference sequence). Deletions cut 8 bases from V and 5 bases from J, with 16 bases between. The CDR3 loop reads CATGWGQGDEQYF. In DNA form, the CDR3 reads TGTGCCACCGGCTGGGGGCAGGGTGACGAGCAGTACTTC.

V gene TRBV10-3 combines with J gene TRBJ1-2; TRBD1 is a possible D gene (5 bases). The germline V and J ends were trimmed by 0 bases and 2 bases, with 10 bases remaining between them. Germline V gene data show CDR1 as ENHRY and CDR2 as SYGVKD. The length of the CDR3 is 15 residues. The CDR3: CAISESWAGNYGYTF. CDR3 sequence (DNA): TGTGCCATCAGTGAGTCATGGGCAGGGAACTATGGCTACACCTTC.

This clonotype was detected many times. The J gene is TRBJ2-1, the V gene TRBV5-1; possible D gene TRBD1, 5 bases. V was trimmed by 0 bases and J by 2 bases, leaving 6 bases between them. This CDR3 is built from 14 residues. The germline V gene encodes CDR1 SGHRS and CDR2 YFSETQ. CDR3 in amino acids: CASSLGGPYNEQFF. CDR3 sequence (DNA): TGCGCCAGCAGCTTGGGGGGCCCCTACAATGAGCAGTTCTTC.

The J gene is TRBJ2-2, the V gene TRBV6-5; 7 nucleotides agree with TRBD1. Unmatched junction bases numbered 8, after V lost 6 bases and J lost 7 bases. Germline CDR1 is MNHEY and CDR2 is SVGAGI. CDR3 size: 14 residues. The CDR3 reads CASSPTGFIGELFF. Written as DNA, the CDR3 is TGTGCCAGCAGCCCGACAGGGTTTATCGGGGAGCTGTTTTTT.

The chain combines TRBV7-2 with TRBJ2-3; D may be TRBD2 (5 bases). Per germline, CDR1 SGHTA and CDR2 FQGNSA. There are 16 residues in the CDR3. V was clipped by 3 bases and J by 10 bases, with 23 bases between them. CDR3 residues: CASSFISGGESVPQYF. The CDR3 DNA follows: TGTGCCAGCAGCTTCATAAGCGGAGGAGAGTCAGTCCCGCAGTATTTT. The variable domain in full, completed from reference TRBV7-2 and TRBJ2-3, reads GAGVSQSPSNKVTEKGKDVELRCDPISGHTALYWYRQSLGQGLEFLIYFQGNSAPDKSGLPSDRFSAERTGGSVSTLTIQRTQQEDSAVYLCASSFISGGESVPQYFGPGTRLTVL.

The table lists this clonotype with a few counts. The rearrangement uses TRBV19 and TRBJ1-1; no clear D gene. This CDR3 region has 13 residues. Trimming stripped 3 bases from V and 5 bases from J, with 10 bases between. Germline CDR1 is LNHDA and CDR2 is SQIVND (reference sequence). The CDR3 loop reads CASSMGSATEAFF. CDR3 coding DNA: TGTGCCAGTAGTATGGGGTCTGCTACTGAAGCTTTCTTT.

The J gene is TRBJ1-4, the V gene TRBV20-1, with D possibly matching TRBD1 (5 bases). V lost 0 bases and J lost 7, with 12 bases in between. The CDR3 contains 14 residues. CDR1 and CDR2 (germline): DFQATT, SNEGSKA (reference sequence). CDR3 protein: CSARDGGFGEKLFF. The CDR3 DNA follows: TGCAGTGCTAGAGATGGGGGGTTCGGTGAAAAACTGTTTTTT.